This entry concerns a single T cell receptor beta chain. Its antigen is still unknown. This sample is part of a study of PD-1 blockade in classical Hodgkin lymphoma. General study points: Exclusion covered patients beginning nivolumab under 1 year post-ASCT. By C4D1, CD4+ diversity increased significantly, especially in complete responders. With respect to the repertoire differences, their causes, possibly disease activity or prior therapy, remain undefined. Complete responders possessed baseline diversity comparable to newly diagnosed patients.

Assay used: immunoSEQ multiplex PCR; TCRdb lists only in-frame clones, some missing. Here the sample spans around 20,000 clones, roughly 75% being singletons. V lost 6 bases and J lost 6; bases outside the gene matches: 15. In germline, CDR1 is MDHEN, CDR2 SYDVKM. The CDR3 is 18 amino acids. Exposure to brentuximab vedotin varied, and each patient had relapsed following autologous stem cell transplantation. Sequenced here: peripheral blood mononuclear cells (PBMCs), sampled before the second cycle of nivolumab. This sequence originates from a human donor with classical Hodgkin lymphoma. The chain combines TRBV28 with TRBJ2-2, with 11 bases fitting TRBD2. The CDR3 DNA sequence: TGTGCCAGCAGACCATGGGTAGCGGGAGGGAGATCGGCCGGGGAGCTGTTTTTT. Translation: CASRPWVAGGRSAGELFF.